This T cell receptor beta chain was retrieved from a study of T cell changes during pregnancy in multiple sclerosis. V was clipped by 5 bases and J by 5 bases; unmatched bases: 6. Germline V gene data show CDR1 as SGHNT and CDR2 as YENEEA. The CDR3 consists of 14 residues. Produced via immunoSEQ multiplex PCR; TCRdb's table is partial and in-frame only. The data show more than 65,000 clones, roughly 90% seen once. The genes are TRBV11-3 and TRBJ2-7; 10 positions match TRBD1. This clonotype was obtained from a female donor in good health, enrolled as a control in a pregnancy study. The sequences come from peripheral blood, collected after pregnancy. The CDR3 here is CASSPGDRGHEQYF. The CDR3 DNA reads as TGTGCCAGCAGCCCAGGGGACAGGGGCCACGAGCAGTACTTC. Looking up the rest from reference TRBV11-3 and TRBJ2-7 gives the full variable domain: EAGVVQSPRYKIIEKKQPVAFWCNPISGHNTLYWYLQNLGQGPELLIRYENEEAVDDSQLPKDRFSAERLKGVDSTLKIQPAELGDSAVYLCASSPGDRGHEQYFGPGTRLTVT.